This entry describes one T cell receptor (beta chain). The record originates from a study of blood T cell repertoires in COVID-19. As for the study in general: Samples representing acute and convalescent COVID-19 were sourced from the United States, Italy and Spain. T cells, B-cell-depleted T cells, or PBMCs provided the cDNA or gDNA that served as material.

In the authors' workflow: It was from reference gene primer amplification that nucleated cell counts were estimated. Some clones are missing from TCRdb's copy, which holds only in-frame ones; the method was immunoSEQ multiplex PCR. That table furnishes V, J and clone size, whereas the DNA furnished D and trimming. The top ten hold 6.3% of the sample, which has about 33,000 clones, 85% to 90% seen once. Trimming pared 5 bases from V and 3 bases from J, leaving 14 bases between. The CDR3 length is 14 residues. Germline V gene sequence: CDR1 MNHNY, CDR2 SVGAGI (reference sequence). This rearrangement joins TRBV6-6 to TRBJ2-7; no clear D. Sequenced material: peripheral blood. The clonotype was recovered from a human donor in a cohort sampled during active COVID-19. The CDR3 DNA sequence: TGTGCCAGCAGTCCCCGACAAGTCAACTACGAGCAGTACTTC. It yields the protein CASSPRQVNYEQYF.